These 30 T cell receptor beta chains originate from one sample sequenced in a study of cytomegalovirus exposure and HLA in healthy donors. Use of 60 Vbeta and 13 Jbeta primers characterized the PCR. Sequenced by immunoSEQ multiplex PCR; TCRdb stores in-frame clones only, minus some. This table holds about 180,000 clones, about 73% found once. Sequences were obtained from PBMCs. Receptors were obtained from a woman in her forties or fifties in good health and CMV-seropositive.

This rearrangement joins TRBV13 to TRBJ1-1; 9 bases are a match to TRBD1. Germline values: CDR1 PRHDT, CDR2 FYEKMQ (reference sequence). CDR3 length: 14 residues. J lost 6 bases, V lost 0 bases, and 2 bases had no gene match. In nucleotides, the CDR3 is TGTGCCAGCAGCTTAGGCGACAGGGGGTCTGAAGCTTTCTTT. Encoded protein: CASSLGDRGSEAFF.

The gene calls are TRBV6-1 and TRBJ1-1; D gene ambiguous. The length of the CDR3 is 12 residues. V lost 7 bases to trimming and J lost 5 bases, with 11 bases between them. The germline V gene encodes CDR1 MNHNS and CDR2 SASEGT. CDR3 region: CASINPGTEAFF. CDR3 nucleotides: TGTGCCAGCATTAACCCGGGAACTGAAGCTTTCTTT.

Remarks on this clone: The same CDR3 is also encoded by other DNA sequences in this sample. J is TRBJ2-2 and V is TRBV10-1; 8 bases are a match to TRBD1. V lost 0 bases and J lost 4; bases outside the gene matches: 4. The germline V gene encodes CDR1 WNHNN and CDR2 SYGVQD (reference sequence). CDR3 length: 16 amino acids. The CDR3 DNA reads as TGCGCCAGCAGTGAGTCAACAGGGGGAGGCACCGGGGAGCTGTTTTTT. Its protein is CASSESTGGGTGELFF.

This clone has ten or more counts. The CDR3 region is CASSMGQVSNQPQHF. CDR3 bases: TGTGCCAGTAGTATGGGACAGGTGTCCAATCAGCCCCAGCATTTT. The chain couples TRBV19 to TRBJ1-5; 8 bases are shared with TRBD1. With V trimmed by 3 bases and J by 3 bases, 4 bases remained unmatched. The CDR3 is made up of 15 amino acids. Per the germline V gene, CDR1 is LNHDA and CDR2 is SQIVND (reference sequence).

This chain uses TRBV4-2 with TRBJ1-1; D may be TRBD1 (5 bases). V was cut by 0 bases and J by 1 base, with 15 bases left in between. The CDR3 covers 17 residues. Germline CDR1 reads LGHNA; CDR2 reads YNFKEQ. CDR3 in DNA: TGTGCCAGCAGCCAAGACCCCCCTGGACATAAGAACACTGAAGCTTTCTTT. Translation gives CASSQDPPGHKNTEAFF.

The chain is built from TRBV6-6 and TRBJ1-5; possible D gene TRBD1, 5 bases. The length of the CDR3 is 15 residues. Germline V gene data show CDR1 as MNHNY and CDR2 as SVGAGI (reference sequence). Trimming removed 0 bases at V and 5 bases at J, with 11 bases between. CDR3 region: CASSYSRLTDQPQHF. CDR3 sequence (DNA): TGTGCCAGCAGTTACTCCCGCCTGACAGATCAGCCCCAGCATTTT.

This clone has a single count. The rearrangement joins TRBV9 to TRBJ2-5, with D tentatively TRBD2 (7 bases). There are 15 residues in the CDR3. Trimming cost V 3 bases and J 5 bases, with 17 bases left between them. CDR1 is SGDLS and CDR2 is YYNGEE in the germline V gene. Here the CDR3 reads CASSAGGGGWETQYF. The CDR3, as DNA: TGTGCCAGCAGCGCCGGTGGGGGGGGCTGGGAGACCCAGTACTTC.

V usage is TRBV7-9 and J usage is TRBJ2-7; the match to TRBD1 covers 7 bases. Per germline, CDR1 SEHNR and CDR2 FQNEAQ (reference sequence). The CDR3 covers 15 residues. The V gene end was trimmed by 4 bases and the J gene end by 1 base; junction bases not matched to a gene: 7. This CDR3 reads CASSSYRGVSYEQYF. The CDR3 DNA reads TGTGCCAGCAGCTCCTACAGGGGTGTATCCTACGAGCAGTACTTC.

The J gene is TRBJ2-1, the V gene TRBV9; 7 bases are a match to TRBD2. J lost 4 bases, V lost 3 bases, and 7 bases had no gene match. The CDR3 runs to 15 residues. The germline CDR1 and CDR2 sequences are SGDLS and YYNGEE. The CDR3 nucleotides read TGTGCCAGCAGCGCAGGCCGGGGACTATACAATGAGCAGTTCTTC. This translates into CASSAGRGLYNEQFF. The full variable domain, with the rest looked up from reference TRBV9 and TRBJ2-1, is DSGVTQTPKHLITATGQRVTLRCSPRSGDLSVYWYQQSLDQGLQFLIQYYNGEERAKGNILERFSAQQFPDLHSELNLSSLELGDSALYFCASSAGRGLYNEQFFGPGTRLTVL.

CDR3 in DNA: TGTGCCTGGAGTTCTTCAGGGGGCGCGAGTGGCTACACCTTC. It yields the protein CAWSSSGGASGYTF. The chain recombines TRBV30 with TRBJ1-2, with TRBD1 matching 8 bases. V shed 2 bases and J 7 bases; nucleotides not matched to a gene: 9. The CDR3 extends over 14 amino acids. Germline CDR1 GTSNPN, CDR2 SVGIG (reference sequence).

V gene TRBV6-1 combines with J gene TRBJ2-3, with TRBD1 matching over 10 bases. Trimming took 5 bases from V and 6 from J; bases not matched to a gene: 8. The CDR3 contains 15 residues. Germline loops: CDR1 MNHNS, CDR2 SASEGT. CDR3 in DNA: TGTGCCAGCAGTTCCGGACAGGGGGTTGGGGATACGCAGTATTTT. It encodes CASSSGQGVGDTQYF.

The gene calls are TRBV9 and TRBJ2-3, with 7 bases matching TRBD2. CDR1 and CDR2 from the germline V gene are SGDLS and YYNGEE. After removal of 6 bases from V and 1 base from J, the junction contained 8 bases not matched to a gene. The CDR3 length is 15 residues. In DNA, the CDR3 is TGTGCCAGCAACCGGTGGGGGGGTGGCACAGATACGCAGTATTTT. The encoded protein is CASNRWGGGTDTQYF.

The CDR3 protein is CASSSRGSANTGELFF. DNA of the CDR3: TGTGCCAGCAGCTCCAGGGGGTCCGCGAACACCGGGGAGCTGTTTTTT. The chain joins TRBV7-3 to TRBJ2-2, with 7 bases identical to TRBD1. The CDR3 length is 16 residues. V dropped 4 bases and J dropped 0; count of bases not matched to a gene: 5. Germline V gene data show CDR1 as SGHTA and CDR2 as FQGTGA. Full variable domain (rest looked up from reference TRBV7-3 and TRBJ2-2): GAGVSQTPSNKVTEKGKYVELRCDPISGHTALYWYRQSLGQGPEFLIYFQGTGAADDSGLPNDRFFAVRPEGSVSTLKIQRTERGDSAVYLCASSSRGSANTGELFFGEGSRLTVL.

The chain carries TRBV16 and TRBJ1-1; a weak D match, TRBD1 (5 bases). This CDR3 is built from 14 residues. Trimming took 4 bases from V and 7 from J, leaving 16 bases between them. Germline V gives CDR1 KGHSY, CDR2 FQNENV. The CDR3 region is CASSPPSWGSEAFF. For the CDR3, the DNA is TGTGCCAGCAGCCCCCCGTCCTGGGGCAGTGAAGCTTTCTTT.

This rearrangement joins TRBV7-3 to TRBJ1-5; no definite D call. Trimming pared 4 bases from V and 7 bases from J, leaving 11 bases between. CDR1 and CDR2 (germline): SGHTA, FQGTGA. The length of the CDR3 is 13 residues. CDR3 loop: CASSSGIGQPQHF. CDR3 coding DNA: TGTGCCAGCAGCTCGGGAATAGGGCAGCCCCAGCATTTT.

This chain connects TRBV10-3 to TRBJ2-1; maybe TRBD2 (6 bases). Trimming removed 8 bases at V and 0 bases at J, with 8 bases between. Germline V lookup: CDR1 ENHRY, CDR2 SYGVKD. This CDR3 spans 13 amino acids. CDR3 in amino acids: CAIGTFSYNEQFF. CDR3 nucleotides: TGTGCCATCGGGACTTTCTCCTACAATGAGCAGTTCTTC.

The chain couples TRBV30 to TRBJ2-3, with unresolved D. The V gene lost 2 bases and the J gene lost 3 bases, with 12 bases spanning the gap. CDR1 is GTSNPN, CDR2 SVGIG, per germline (reference sequence). This CDR3 has 14 residues. The CDR3 is CAWSWLSMTDTQYF. Here the CDR3 DNA reads TGTGCCTGGAGTTGGCTTAGCATGACAGATACGCAGTATTTT.

The CDR3 reads CASSWARGTDTQYF. The CDR3, as DNA: TGTGCCAGCAGCTGGGCCAGGGGGACAGATACGCAGTATTTT. The chain has TRBV25-1 and TRBJ2-3; 7 bases align to TRBD1. The CDR3 totals 14 residues. J lost 3 bases, V lost 6 bases, and 6 bases had no gene match. The germline CDR1 and CDR2 sequences are MGHDK and SYGVNS.

J is TRBJ1-5 and V is TRBV7-9, with 7 bases lining up with TRBD1. Germline V lookup: CDR1 SEHNR, CDR2 FQNEAQ (reference sequence). This CDR3 is built from 16 residues. Trimming cost V 3 bases and J 4 bases; bases outside gene matches: 9. CDR3 sequence: CASSFGTGDGNQPQHF. Here the CDR3 DNA reads TGTGCCAGCAGCTTTGGAACAGGGGATGGGAATCAGCCCCAGCATTTT.

This clone came up a few times. V gene TRBV5-1 combines with J gene TRBJ2-5; possibly TRBD1 for D (6 bases). Looked up from germline, CDR1 is SGHRS and CDR2 is YFSETQ. The CDR3 extends over 14 amino acids. V was cut by 3 bases and J by 5 bases, with 14 bases left in between. The CDR3 DNA reads TGCGCCAGCAGCTCCGGGCTGAGGGGGGAGACCCAGTACTTC. This codes for CASSSGLRGETQYF.

This clone was found once. The chain uses TRBV7-3 and TRBJ2-7; tentative D call: TRBD1 (7 bases). Trimming stripped 4 bases from V and 7 bases from J, with 14 bases between. From germline, CDR1 is SGHTA and CDR2 FQGTGA. This CDR3 is 13 amino acids long. CDR3 sequence (DNA): TGTGCCAGCAGCTCCACAGGGGCGGGGGAGCAGTACTTC. Amino acids: CASSSTGAGEQYF.

The rearrangement links TRBV5-4 to TRBJ2-1, with 13 bases lining up with TRBD2. With 3 bases clipped from V and 0 bases from J, the junction kept 6 bases outside the gene matches. Germline V gene data show CDR1 as SGHNT and CDR2 as YYREEE (reference sequence). The CDR3 has 18 amino acids. The CDR3 nucleotides are TGTGCCAGCAGCTCCCTCGGACTAGCGGGGGACTCCTACAATGAGCAGTTCTTC. As protein: CASSSLGLAGDSYNEQFF.

The rearrangement uses TRBV5-1 and TRBJ2-1; 11 bases agree with TRBD2. The V gene end was trimmed by 0 bases and the J gene end by 4 bases; junction bases not matched to a gene: 3. The CDR3 spans 16 residues. Germline-derived CDR1 and CDR2 are SGHRS and YFSETQ. CDR3 DNA sequence: TGCGCCAGCAGCTTGGGGGTAGCGGGGGGGTACAATGAGCAGTTCTTC. Its protein is CASSLGVAGGYNEQFF. Full variable domain (outside the CDR3, taken from reference TRBV5-1 and TRBJ2-1): KAGVTQTPRYLIKTRGQQVTLSCSPISGHRSVSWYQQTPGQGLQFLFEYFSETQRNKGNFPGRFSGRQFSNSRSEMNVSTLELGDSALYLCASSLGVAGGYNEQFFGPGTRLTVL.

V and J are TRBV9 and TRBJ2-3, with D perhaps TRBD2 (6 bases). CDR1 and CDR2 (germline): SGDLS, YYNGEE. The CDR3 extends over 13 amino acids. Trimming left V 6 bases short and J 2 bases short, with 10 bases between. CDR3 bases: TGTGCCAGCACTTCGCGGGACACAGATACGCAGTATTTT. Protein: CASTSRDTDTQYF.

The chain combines TRBV7-8 with TRBJ2-1; 9 bases match TRBD2. J gave up 1 base and V 5 bases, and 3 bases lay outside the gene matches. The CDR3 has 15 residues. CDR1 is SGHVS, CDR2 FQNEAQ, per germline. In nucleotides, the CDR3 is TGTGCCAGCAGCCCGACTAGCGGATCCTACAATGAGCAGTTCTTC. Protein: CASSPTSGSYNEQFF.

The genes are TRBV5-1 and TRBJ2-1; TRBD1 matches 9 bases. The germline gives CDR1 SGHRS, CDR2 YFSETQ. With V trimmed by 0 bases and J by 6 bases, 4 bases remained unmatched. The CDR3 spans 15 residues. CDR3 bases: TGCGCCAGCAGCTTGGCCGGGACAGGGCGCAATGAGCAGTTCTTC. Translating it yields CASSLAGTGRNEQFF.

This clone was detected a few times. CDR3 loop: CAISPGTGRYEQYF. The CDR3 nucleotides are TGTGCCATCAGTCCCGGGACAGGGCGCTACGAGCAGTACTTC. The J gene is TRBJ2-5, the V gene TRBV10-3, with 9 bases identical to TRBD1. TRBJ2-7 explains the end of the DNA better; the J call may be wrong. The length of the CDR3 is 14 residues. Germline V lookup: CDR1 ENHRY, CDR2 SYGVKD.

The V and J genes are TRBV4-1 and TRBJ2-7; D is possibly TRBD1 (5 bases). The CDR3 covers 14 residues. Germline loops: CDR1 MGHRA, CDR2 YSYEKL. The V and J ends lost 0 bases and 5 bases respectively, with 11 bases between them. CDR3 bases: TGCGCCAGCAGCCAAGAGGGGCCCGGAGACGAGCAGTACTTC. This translates into CASSQEGPGDEQYF.

The chain links TRBV30 to TRBJ1-4, with unresolved D. Per germline, CDR1 GTSNPN and CDR2 SVGIG (reference sequence). The CDR3 sequence is 14 residues long. V was shortened by 3 bases and J by 12 bases, with 20 bases between the two germline ends. CDR3: CAWRGLGNIGELFF. The CDR3 DNA reads as TGTGCCTGGAGGGGCCTCGGGAATATCGGAGAACTGTTTTTT.

V is TRBV9 and J is TRBJ1-3; tentatively, D is TRBD1 (6 bases). CDR1 and CDR2 (germline): SGDLS, YYNGEE. Trimming removed 0 bases at V and 0 bases at J, with 16 bases between. The CDR3 spans 18 residues. The CDR3 spells CASSVDGQPIFSGNTIYF. The CDR3 DNA sequence: TGTGCCAGCAGCGTAGATGGACAGCCCATCTTCTCTGGAAACACCATATATTTT.